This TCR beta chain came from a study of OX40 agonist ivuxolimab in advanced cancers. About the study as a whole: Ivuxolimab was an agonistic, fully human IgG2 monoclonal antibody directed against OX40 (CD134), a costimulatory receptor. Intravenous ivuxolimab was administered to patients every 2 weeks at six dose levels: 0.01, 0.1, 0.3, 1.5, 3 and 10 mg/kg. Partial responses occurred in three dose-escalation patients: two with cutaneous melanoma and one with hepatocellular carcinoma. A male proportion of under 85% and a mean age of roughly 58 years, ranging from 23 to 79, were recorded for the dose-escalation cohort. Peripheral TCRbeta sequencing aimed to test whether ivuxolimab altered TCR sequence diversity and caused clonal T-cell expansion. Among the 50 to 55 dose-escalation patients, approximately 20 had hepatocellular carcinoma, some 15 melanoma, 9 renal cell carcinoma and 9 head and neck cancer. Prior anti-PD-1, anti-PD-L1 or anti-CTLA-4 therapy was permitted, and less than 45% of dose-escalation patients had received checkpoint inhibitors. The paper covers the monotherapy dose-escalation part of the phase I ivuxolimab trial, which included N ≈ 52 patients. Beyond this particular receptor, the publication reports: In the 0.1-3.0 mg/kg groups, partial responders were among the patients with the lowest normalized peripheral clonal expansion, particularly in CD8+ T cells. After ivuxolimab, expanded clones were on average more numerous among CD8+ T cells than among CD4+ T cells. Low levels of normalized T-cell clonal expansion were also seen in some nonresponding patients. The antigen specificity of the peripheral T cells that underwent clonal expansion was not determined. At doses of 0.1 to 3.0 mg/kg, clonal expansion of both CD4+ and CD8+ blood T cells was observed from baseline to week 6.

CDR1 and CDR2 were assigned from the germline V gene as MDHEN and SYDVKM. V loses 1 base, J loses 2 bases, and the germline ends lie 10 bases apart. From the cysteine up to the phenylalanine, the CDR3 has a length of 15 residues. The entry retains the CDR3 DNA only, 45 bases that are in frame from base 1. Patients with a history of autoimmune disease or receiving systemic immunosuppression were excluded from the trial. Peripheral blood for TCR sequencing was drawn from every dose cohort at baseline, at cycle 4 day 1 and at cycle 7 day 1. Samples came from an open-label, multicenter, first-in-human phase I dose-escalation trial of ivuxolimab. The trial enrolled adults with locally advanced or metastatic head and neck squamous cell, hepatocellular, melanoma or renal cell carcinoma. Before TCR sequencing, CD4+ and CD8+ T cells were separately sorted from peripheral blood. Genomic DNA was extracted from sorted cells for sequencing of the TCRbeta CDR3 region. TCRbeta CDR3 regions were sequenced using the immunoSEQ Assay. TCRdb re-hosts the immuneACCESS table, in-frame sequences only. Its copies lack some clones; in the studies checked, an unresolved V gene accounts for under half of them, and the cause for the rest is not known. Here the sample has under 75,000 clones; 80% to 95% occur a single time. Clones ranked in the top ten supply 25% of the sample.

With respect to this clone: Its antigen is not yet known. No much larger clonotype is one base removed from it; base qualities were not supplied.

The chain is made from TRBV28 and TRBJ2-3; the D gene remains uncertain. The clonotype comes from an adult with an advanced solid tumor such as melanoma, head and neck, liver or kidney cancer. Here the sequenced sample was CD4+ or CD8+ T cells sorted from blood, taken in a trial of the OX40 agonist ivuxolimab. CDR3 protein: CASSLFVAVTDTQYF. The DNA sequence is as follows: TGTGCCAGCAGTTTATTTGTCGCGGTCACAGATACGCAGTATTTT.